Included here is one T cell receptor beta chain sequence, with context. Sequencing used immunoSEQ multiplex PCR; TCRdb keeps in-frame clones, though not all of them. The sample consists of about 78,000 clones, 93% of them appearing once. The sample originates from a study of technical replicates of blood from a few donors. Germline CDR1 and CDR2: MNHNS and SASEGT. This CDR3 is built from 15 residues. Trimming took off 10 bases at V and 6 bases at J, with 22 bases between the two ends. This TCR derives from a human donor in good health. The chain couples TRBV6-1 to TRBJ1-5; D may be TRBD1 (6 bases). Sequences were obtained from T cells isolated from PBMCs. This CDR3 is CAIQWSGGAFQPQHF. In DNA, the CDR3 is TGTGCCATCCAATGGTCGGGGGGCGCGTTTCAGCCCCAGCATTTT.